The entry that follows covers one T cell receptor beta chain sequence. Its antigen is unidentified. These data belong to a study of CXCR3-negative and CXCR3-positive naive CD8 T cells. UMI-labeled 5' RACE yielded the TRB cDNA libraries. Each CDR3 protein gets one entry in TCRdb, which reprocessed the 5' RACE reads and gives no DNA. The sample has about 150,000 distinct CDR3 sequences; the top ten hold 0.45% to 0.55%. The study's findings and limits: The TRB CDR3s that CXCR3-positive naive cells carried were more hydrophobic than those of CXCR3-negative naive cells. TRBV-TRBJ usage was similar across naive CXCR3 subsets but distinct in memory cells.

Naive CD8+ T cells were CD45RO-CCR7+CD27+CD95-. This receptor was taken from a human donor in good health. Some clones in this sample may be carry-over from other donors' samples. Sequenced sample: naive CXCR3+ CD8+ T cells from blood. Specified subset: CD45RO-CCR7+CD27+CD95- naive CD8+ T cells expressing CXCR3 (TNR3+).

CDR3 region: CASSLAGTGGTYEQYF. The chain joins TRBV7-2 to TRBJ2-7; TCRdb indicates TRBD1, and absent DNA this call remains unverified. The CDR3 has 16 amino acids. Germline V gene data show CDR1 as SGHTA and CDR2 as FQGNSA. Complete variable domain (other parts from reference TRBV7-2 and TRBJ2-7): GAGVSQSPSNKVTEKGKDVELRCDPISGHTALYWYRQSLGQGLEFLIYFQGNSAPDKSGLPSDRFSAERTGGSVSTLTIQRTQQEDSAVYLCASSLAGTGGTYEQYFGPGTRLTVT.